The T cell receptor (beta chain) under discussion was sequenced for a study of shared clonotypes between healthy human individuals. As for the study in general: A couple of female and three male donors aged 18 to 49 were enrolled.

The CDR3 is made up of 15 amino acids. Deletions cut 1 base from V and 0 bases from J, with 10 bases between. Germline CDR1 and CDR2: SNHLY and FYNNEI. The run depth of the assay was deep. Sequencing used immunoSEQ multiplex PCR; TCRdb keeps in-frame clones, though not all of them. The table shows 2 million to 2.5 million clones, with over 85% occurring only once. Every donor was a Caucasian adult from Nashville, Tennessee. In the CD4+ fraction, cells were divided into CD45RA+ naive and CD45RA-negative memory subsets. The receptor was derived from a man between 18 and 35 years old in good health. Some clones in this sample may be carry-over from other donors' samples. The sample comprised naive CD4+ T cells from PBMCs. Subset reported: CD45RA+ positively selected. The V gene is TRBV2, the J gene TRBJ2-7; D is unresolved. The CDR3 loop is CASSEEGKPSYEQYF. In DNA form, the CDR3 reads TGTGCCAGCAGTGAAGAGGGAAAACCCTCCTACGAGCAGTACTTC.